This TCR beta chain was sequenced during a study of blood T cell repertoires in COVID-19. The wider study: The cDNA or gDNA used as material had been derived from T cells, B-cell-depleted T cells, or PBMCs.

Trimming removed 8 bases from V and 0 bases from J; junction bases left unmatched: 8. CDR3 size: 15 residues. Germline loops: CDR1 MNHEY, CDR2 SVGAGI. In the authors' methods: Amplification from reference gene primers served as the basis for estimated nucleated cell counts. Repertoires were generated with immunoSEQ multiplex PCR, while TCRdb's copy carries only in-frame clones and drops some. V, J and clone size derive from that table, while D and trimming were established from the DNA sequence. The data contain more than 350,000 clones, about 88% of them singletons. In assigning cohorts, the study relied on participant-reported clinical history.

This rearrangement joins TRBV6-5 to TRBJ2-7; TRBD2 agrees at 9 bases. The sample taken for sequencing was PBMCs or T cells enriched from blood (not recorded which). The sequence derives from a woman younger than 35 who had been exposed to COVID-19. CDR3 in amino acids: CASGTAGGSSYEQYF. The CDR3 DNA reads TGTGCCAGCGGGACGGCGGGAGGGAGCTCCTACGAGCAGTACTTC.